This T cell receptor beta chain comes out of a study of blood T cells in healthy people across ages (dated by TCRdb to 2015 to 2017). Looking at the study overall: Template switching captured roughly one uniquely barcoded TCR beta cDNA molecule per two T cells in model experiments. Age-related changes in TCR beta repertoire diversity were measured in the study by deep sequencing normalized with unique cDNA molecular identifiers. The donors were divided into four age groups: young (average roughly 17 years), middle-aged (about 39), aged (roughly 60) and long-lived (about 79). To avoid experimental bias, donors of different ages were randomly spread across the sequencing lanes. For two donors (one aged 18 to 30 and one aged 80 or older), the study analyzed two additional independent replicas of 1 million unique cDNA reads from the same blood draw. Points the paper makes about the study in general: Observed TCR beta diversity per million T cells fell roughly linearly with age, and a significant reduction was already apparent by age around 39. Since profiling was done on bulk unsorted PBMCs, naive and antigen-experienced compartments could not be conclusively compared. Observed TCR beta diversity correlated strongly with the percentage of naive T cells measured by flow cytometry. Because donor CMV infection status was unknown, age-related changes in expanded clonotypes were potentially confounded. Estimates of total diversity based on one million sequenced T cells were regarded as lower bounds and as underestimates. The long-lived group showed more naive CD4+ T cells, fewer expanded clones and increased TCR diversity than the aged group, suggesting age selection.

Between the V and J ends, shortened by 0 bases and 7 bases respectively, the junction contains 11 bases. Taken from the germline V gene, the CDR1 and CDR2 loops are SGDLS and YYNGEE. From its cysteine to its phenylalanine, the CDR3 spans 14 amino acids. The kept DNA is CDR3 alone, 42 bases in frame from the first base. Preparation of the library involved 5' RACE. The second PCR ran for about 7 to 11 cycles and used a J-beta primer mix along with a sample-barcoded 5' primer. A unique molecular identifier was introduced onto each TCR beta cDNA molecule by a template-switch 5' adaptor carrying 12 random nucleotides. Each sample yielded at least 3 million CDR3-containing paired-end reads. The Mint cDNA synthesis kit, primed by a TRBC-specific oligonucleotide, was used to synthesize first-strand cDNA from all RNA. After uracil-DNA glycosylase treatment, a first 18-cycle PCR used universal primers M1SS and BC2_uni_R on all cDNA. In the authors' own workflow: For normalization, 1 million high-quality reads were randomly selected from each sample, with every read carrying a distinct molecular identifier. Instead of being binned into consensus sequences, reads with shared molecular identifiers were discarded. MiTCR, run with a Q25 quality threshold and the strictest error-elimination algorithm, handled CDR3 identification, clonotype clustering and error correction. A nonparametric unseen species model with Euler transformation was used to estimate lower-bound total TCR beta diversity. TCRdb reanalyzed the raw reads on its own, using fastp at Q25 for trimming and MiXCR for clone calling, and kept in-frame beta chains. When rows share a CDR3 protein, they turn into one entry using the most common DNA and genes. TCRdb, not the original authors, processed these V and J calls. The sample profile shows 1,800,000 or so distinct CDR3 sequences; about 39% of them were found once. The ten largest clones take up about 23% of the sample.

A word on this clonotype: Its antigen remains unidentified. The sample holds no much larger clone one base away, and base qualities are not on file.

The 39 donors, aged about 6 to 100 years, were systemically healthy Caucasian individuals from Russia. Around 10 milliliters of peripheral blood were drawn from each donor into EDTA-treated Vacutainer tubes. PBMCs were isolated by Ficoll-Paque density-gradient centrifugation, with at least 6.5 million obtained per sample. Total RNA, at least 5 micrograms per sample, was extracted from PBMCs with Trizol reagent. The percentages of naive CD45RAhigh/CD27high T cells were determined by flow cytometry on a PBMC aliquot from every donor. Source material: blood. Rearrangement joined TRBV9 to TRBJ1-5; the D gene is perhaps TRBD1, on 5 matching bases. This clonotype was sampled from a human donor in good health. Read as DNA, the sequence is TGTGCCAGCAGCGTAGGGGGCGTCGGGCAGCCCCAGCATTTT. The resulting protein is CASSVGGVGQPQHF.